This T cell receptor beta chain came from a study of B cell selection in AIRE deficiency. About this clone itself: The antigen is not known.

Overall study results and limits: Healthy donors alone shared 31.6% of approximately 3,500 Treg sequences; patients alone nearly 9.5%. TCRbeta-only data showed roughly 33% of shared healthy Treg sequences in healthy Tconv.

The regulatory T cell sort gate was CD4+CD25hiCD127low/negative. Control samples were from healthy, unrelated donors. Assay used: immunoSEQ multiplex PCR; TCRdb lists only in-frame clones, some missing. Of 28,000 or so clones listed, about nine tenths are singletons. The sequence derives from a human donor in good health. The source material was CD4+CD25+ Tregs sorted from PBMCs.

The CDR3 sequence: CASSVGLLGPGETQYF. CDR3 nucleotides: TGTGCCAGCAGCGTAGGACTTTTGGGGCCGGGGGAGACCCAGTACTTC. This rearrangement joins TRBV9 to TRBJ2-5; D is tentatively TRBD1 or TRBD2 (5 bases each). Germline CDR1 reads SGDLS; CDR2 reads YYNGEE. This CDR3 is 16 amino acids long. The V end was cut by 0 bases, the J end by 5 bases, with 17 bases between.